The 12 T cell receptor beta chains below come from one sample, sequenced in a study of cytomegalovirus exposure and HLA in healthy donors. The PCR ran on 60 Vbeta and 13 Jbeta primers. The data were produced by immunoSEQ multiplex PCR, yet TCRdb's version contains in-frame clones alone and is incomplete. This table holds fewer than 200,000 clones, around 80% found once. Material: PBMCs. Receptors originate from a girl between 10 and 17 years old in good health and CMV-seropositive.

The rearrangement links TRBV4-1 to TRBJ2-5, with D tentatively TRBD2 (5 bases). Germline CDR1 and CDR2: MGHRA and YSYEKL. The V end was cut by 0 bases, the J end by 0 bases, with 14 bases between. The CDR3 has 17 amino acids. In nucleotides, the CDR3 is TGCGCCAGCAGCCAAGAACGGGAACTCATGTACCAAGAGACCCAGTACTTC. It codes for CASSQERELMYQETQYF.

The genes are TRBV29-1 and TRBJ1-1; 7 bases match TRBD1. With 6 bases clipped from V and 4 bases from J, the junction kept 8 bases outside the gene matches. Germline CDR1 reads SQVTM; CDR2 reads ANQGSEA. The CDR3 is 13 residues long. The CDR3 DNA follows: TGCAGCGTCGCCGATCGACAGGGCACTGAAGCTTTCTTT. It specifies CSVADRQGTEAFF.

This clone appeared a single time. The chain is built from TRBV4-3 and TRBJ2-7; 10 positions agree with TRBD1. Germline CDR1 and CDR2: LGHNA and YSLEER. The CDR3 consists of 15 residues. V lost 5 bases to trimming and J lost 6 bases; unmatched junction nucleotides: 10. The DNA for the CDR3 is TGCGCCAGCAGCACCGGGGGGACAGGGGCGGGCGAGCAGTACTTC. Encoded protein: CASSTGGTGAGEQYF.

This clone is a singleton in its sample. The rearrangement links TRBV13 to TRBJ1-3; D call uncertain. CDR1 is PRHDT and CDR2 is FYEKMQ in the germline V gene (reference sequence). V was cut by 5 bases and J by 0 bases, with 17 bases left in between. This CDR3 has 17 amino acids. The CDR3 is CASSAWYGDGSGNTIYF. The DNA for the CDR3 is TGTGCCAGCAGCGCTTGGTACGGGGATGGCTCTGGAAACACCATATATTTT. Full variable domain (rest looked up from reference TRBV13 and TRBJ1-3): AAGVIQSPRHLIKEKRETATLKCYPIPRHDTVYWYQQGPGQDPQFLISFYEKMQSDKGSIPDRFSAQQFSDYHSELNMSSLELGDSALYFCASSAWYGDGSGNTIYFGEGSWLTVV.

The chain employs TRBV6-6 and TRBJ1-3; 7 positions match TRBD1. V trimming: 6 bases; J trimming: 0 bases; junction bases outside the gene matches: 8. This CDR3 contains 16 residues. Germline loops: CDR1 MNHNY, CDR2 SVGAGI (reference sequence). This chain's CDR3 is CASSPQGQNSGNTIYF. The DNA of the CDR3 is TGTGCCAGCAGCCCCCAGGGACAGAACTCTGGAAACACCATATATTTT.

The chain couples TRBV5-4 to TRBJ2-1, with D maybe TRBD1 (6 bases). Trimming pared 4 bases from V and 4 bases from J, leaving 18 bases between. Germline V gene sequence: CDR1 SGHNT, CDR2 YYREEE (reference sequence). The CDR3 extends over 16 amino acids. The CDR3 is CASSGFSSGVYNEQFF. The CDR3 bases are TGTGCCAGCAGCGGTTTCTCCTCAGGGGTTTACAATGAGCAGTTCTTC.

This chain joins TRBV7-8 and TRBJ1-1, with a weak D call TRBD1 (6 bases). The ends were cut back, 5 bases at V and 0 bases at J, with 22 bases in the middle. The CDR3 is 18 amino acids. Germline values: CDR1 SGHVS, CDR2 FQNEAQ. This CDR3 is CASSLFTAGAKMNTEAFF. Written as DNA, the CDR3 is TGTGCCAGCAGCCTTTTCACGGCAGGGGCAAAAATGAACACTGAAGCTTTCTTT.

This chain connects TRBV11-3 to TRBJ1-2; D call uncertain. The CDR3 is made up of 12 amino acids. Per the germline V gene, CDR1 is SGHNT and CDR2 is YENEEA. V shed 5 bases and J shed 5 bases, with 9 bases lying between them. Here the CDR3 DNA reads TGTGCCAGCAGCATGGAGGGTTATGGCTACACCTTC. Translating it yields CASSMEGYGYTF.

The chain uses TRBV7-8 and TRBJ2-7, with D possibly being TRBD2 (7 bases). V gave up 0 bases and J gave up 5 bases, with 11 bases separating them. This CDR3 contains 14 residues. The germline V gene encodes CDR1 SGHVS and CDR2 FQNEAQ. The CDR3: CASSLAGGDHEQYF. CDR3 coding DNA: TGTGCCAGCAGCTTAGCAGGGGGGGACCACGAGCAGTACTTC.

J is TRBJ1-2 and V is TRBV6-6, with TRBD1 identical over 7 bases. The CDR3 consists of 16 residues. V lost 0 bases, J lost 1 base, and 5 bases stayed unmatched. Germline V gene lookup returns CDR1 MNHNY and CDR2 SVGAGI (reference sequence). CDR3: CASSYSRGQHNYGYTF. The CDR3 DNA reads as TGTGCCAGCAGTTACTCTAGGGGACAGCATAACTATGGCTACACCTTC.

The chain employs TRBV30 and TRBJ2-3; a weak D match, TRBD2 (5 bases). Germline-derived CDR1 and CDR2 are GTSNPN and SVGIG (reference sequence). This CDR3 is 14 amino acids long. V lost 2 bases, J lost 2 bases, and 11 bases lay in between. The CDR3 coding sequence is TGTGCCTGGAGTAATAGCGCGAACACAGATACGCAGTATTTT. This gives the protein CAWSNSANTDTQYF.

On this clone itself: The identical CDR3 is also encoded by other nucleotide sequences in the sample. This chain joins TRBV27 and TRBJ1-5; perhaps TRBD1 as D (6 bases). The V gene's germline CDR1 is MNHEY and CDR2 SMNVEV (reference sequence). Trimming took off 4 bases at V and 7 bases at J, with 11 bases between the two ends. The CDR3 is 13 amino acids. For the CDR3, the DNA is TGTGCCAGCAGTTCAACAGGGAACCAGCCCCAGCATTTT. The encoded protein is CASSSTGNQPQHF.